These 25 T cell receptor beta chains were sequenced from one sample in a study of CD8+ T cells in alopecia areata. RNA, once extracted, was reverse transcribed into cDNA for use as the sequencing template. Data came from immunoSEQ multiplex PCR; TCRdb stores just in-frame clones and leaves some out. The sample holds about 180,000 clones; roughly half are singletons and the top ten take around 9.1%. Treatment specified: oral pan-JAK inhibitor, 5-10 mg twice daily. Specimen: CD8+ T cells sorted from blood, collected at week 52, from a patient treated with tofacitinib. The receptors stem from a human donor with alopecia areata.

CDR3: CSVEDNLPGREWNNEQFF. Written as DNA, the CDR3 is TGCAGCGTTGAAGATAATCTGCCAGGCAGGGAATGGAACAATGAGCAGTTCTTC. The J gene is TRBJ2-1, the V gene TRBV29-1; tentative D call: TRBD1 (5 bases). CDR1 and CDR2 from the germline V gene are SQVTM and ANQGSEA. The CDR3 contains 18 residues. Trimming cost V 0 bases and J 5 bases, with 23 bases left between them.

V and J are TRBV2 and TRBJ2-1, with a possible D match to TRBD2 (6 bases). Germline lookup yields CDR1 SNHLY and CDR2 FYNNEI. This CDR3 region has 15 residues. The V gene lost 6 bases and the J gene lost 8 bases, with 20 bases spanning the gap. The CDR3: CASRPRGKPVDEQFF. The CDR3 DNA follows: TGTGCCAGCAGGCCTCGGGGGAAACCGGTGGATGAGCAGTTCTTC.

This rearrangement joins TRBV30 to TRBJ2-7; D unresolved. The V gene's germline CDR1 is GTSNPN and CDR2 SVGIG (reference sequence). Trimming removed 2 bases at V and 0 bases at J, with 8 bases between. CDR3 length: 13 amino acids. CDR3 protein: CAWSSQPSYEQYF. The CDR3 nucleotides read TGTGCCTGGAGTAGCCAGCCCTCCTACGAGCAGTACTTC.

This chain links TRBV29-1 with TRBJ1-1; D is uncertain. Between the trimmed V and J ends, which lost 4 bases and 4 bases, there was a span of 13 bases. The V gene's germline CDR1 is SQVTM and CDR2 ANQGSEA. This CDR3 has 13 amino acids. The CDR3 loop is CSVGIGWITEAFF. The CDR3 DNA reads TGCAGCGTTGGGATCGGTTGGATCACTGAAGCTTTCTTT.

J is TRBJ2-7 and V is TRBV6-5, with 7 bases fitting TRBD1. This CDR3 has 16 amino acids. J was trimmed by 0 bases and V by 0 bases; bases with no gene match: 5. Germline V lookup: CDR1 MNHEY, CDR2 SVGAGI. The CDR3 DNA follows: TGTGCCAGCAGTTACTCGATAGGACAGGTCTCCTACGAGCAGTACTTC. Translating gives CASSYSIGQVSYEQYF.

This clone appeared a few times. J is TRBJ2-1 and V is TRBV6-5, with D uncertain. The length of the CDR3 is 13 residues. Per germline, CDR1 MNHEY and CDR2 SVGAGI. Trimming shortened V by 0 bases and J by 9 bases, and 9 bases separated the two germline ends. The CDR3, as DNA: TGTGCCAGCAGTTACTCGCTAGATCGTGAGCAGTTCTTC. This sequence encodes CASSYSLDREQFF.

The rearrangement uses TRBV2 and TRBJ2-3; TRBD1 is a possible D gene (5 bases). With 3 bases removed from V and 4 bases from J, the gap between germline ends came to 11 bases. The CDR3 spans 14 residues. Per the germline V gene, CDR1 is SNHLY and CDR2 is FYNNEI. CDR3 coding DNA: TGTGCCAGCAGTGATCCGACAGTTTCAGATACGCAGTATTTT. It translates to CASSDPTVSDTQYF.

The sample holds a few counts of this clone. This chain connects TRBV10-3 to TRBJ1-2; no reliable D call. The V gene lost 0 bases and the J gene lost 2 bases, with 10 bases spanning the gap. Germline assignment: CDR1 ENHRY and CDR2 SYGVKD. The CDR3 has 15 residues. The chain's CDR3 is CAISESEGRNYGYTF. CDR3 nucleotides: TGTGCCATCAGTGAGTCCGAAGGAAGGAACTATGGCTACACCTTC.

The chain couples TRBV27 to TRBJ2-2; no clear D gene. Germline CDR1 and CDR2: MNHEY and SMNVEV (reference sequence). Trimming removed 3 bases from V and 1 base from J, with 6 bases in between. The CDR3 loop spans 14 amino acids. CDR3 nucleotides: TGTGCCAGCAGTTTCGTACGGAACACCGGGGAGCTGTTTTTT. The encoded protein is CASSFVRNTGELFF.

This clone was recorded once. The chain is built from TRBV6-5 and TRBJ2-3; TRBD1 matches 7 bases. With 6 bases clipped from V and 4 bases from J, the junction kept 7 bases outside the gene matches. CDR1 MNHEY and CDR2 SVGAGI come from the germline V gene. The CDR3 sequence is 14 residues long. The CDR3 DNA follows: TGTGCCAGCAGATCCACAGGGGCAGCAGATACGCAGTATTTT. Protein sequence: CASRSTGAADTQYF.

The chain has TRBV27 and TRBJ2-3; TRBD1 might be the D (6 bases). The CDR3 loop spans 14 amino acids. Germline V gene data show CDR1 as MNHEY and CDR2 as SMNVEV (reference sequence). Trimming removed 5 bases at V and 3 bases at J, with 12 bases between. The CDR3 loop reads CASSTRDTTDTQYF. CDR3 in DNA: TGTGCCAGCAGTACCCGGGACACGACAGATACGCAGTATTTT.

This chain joins TRBV5-6 and TRBJ1-1; no reliable D call. Trimming removed 5 bases at V and 1 base at J, with 9 bases between. CDR1 and CDR2 from the germline V gene are SGHDT and YYEEEE. The CDR3 consists of 13 residues. The CDR3 coding sequence is TGTGCCAGCAGGAACGAAGAGAACACTGAAGCTTTCTTT. Translating gives CASRNEENTEAFF.

The chain couples TRBV30 to TRBJ1-4, with D uncertain. CDR3 length: 14 amino acids. Germline V gene sequence: CDR1 GTSNPN, CDR2 SVGIG (reference sequence). V was trimmed by 2 bases and J by 7 bases, leaving 14 bases between them. The CDR3 region has the DNA TGTGCCTGGAGTATTTACGGGTCGGGTGAAAAACTGTTTTTT. Its protein is CAWSIYGSGEKLFF.

The rearrangement links TRBV7-2 to TRBJ2-7; unclear D gene. Deletions cut 5 bases from V and 0 bases from J, with 14 bases between. This CDR3 has 15 residues. Looked up from germline, CDR1 is SGHTA and CDR2 is FQGNSA. The CDR3 reads CASSRTVPSSYEQYF. Here the CDR3 DNA reads TGTGCCAGCAGCCGAACAGTACCTAGCTCCTACGAGCAGTACTTC.

The chain combines TRBV27 with TRBJ1-5; 9 nucleotides match TRBD1. Germline V lookup: CDR1 MNHEY, CDR2 SMNVEV (reference sequence). CDR3 length equals 15 residues. V was clipped by 6 bases and J by 4 bases; unmatched bases: 7. The CDR3 region is CASSPTTGGNQPQHF. CDR3 bases: TGTGCCAGCAGCCCTACGACAGGGGGTAATCAGCCCCAGCATTTT.

The genes are TRBV6-5 and TRBJ2-7; TRBD1 is a possible D gene (5 bases). The V gene lost 2 bases and the J gene lost 6 bases, with 17 bases spanning the gap. This CDR3 has 15 residues. Germline values: CDR1 MNHEY, CDR2 SVGAGI. CDR3: CASSYAAGPPSEQYF. CDR3 coding DNA: TGTGCCAGCAGTTACGCGGCAGGGCCTCCGTCCGAGCAGTACTTC.

In DNA, the CDR3 is TGTGCCAGCAGCCAAGCAGGGGCAGGGAACCAAGAGACCCAGTACTTC. It is translated as CASSQAGAGNQETQYF. The chain has TRBV4-2 and TRBJ2-5, with D possibly being TRBD1 (6 bases). The CDR3 runs 16 residues. The V end lost 1 base, the J end lost 0 bases, and 12 bases lay between the germline ends. Germline lookup yields CDR1 LGHNA and CDR2 YNFKEQ.

The chain couples TRBV19 to TRBJ2-2; 9 positions match TRBD2. CDR1 is LNHDA, CDR2 SQIVND, per germline (reference sequence). V dropped 9 bases and J dropped 2; count of bases not matched to a gene: 4. This CDR3 contains 14 residues. The CDR3 spells CASAGTSNTGELFF. The CDR3 coding sequence is TGTGCCAGCGCCGGGACTAGCAACACCGGGGAGCTGTTTTTT. The entire variable domain, with the rest obtained from reference TRBV19 and TRBJ2-2, is as follows: DGGITQSPKYLFRKEGQNVTLSCEQNLNHDAMYWYRQDPGQGLRLIYYSQIVNDFQKGDIAEGYSVSREKKESFPLTVTSAQKNPTAFYLCASAGTSNTGELFFGEGSRLTVL.

In DNA, the CDR3 is TGTGCCAGCAGCTTACGGGACTGGTACCAAGAGACCCAGTACTTC. Protein sequence: CASSLRDWYQETQYF. This chain links TRBV7-9 with TRBJ2-5, with D tentatively TRBD2 (6 bases). In germline, CDR1 is SEHNR, CDR2 FQNEAQ (reference sequence). V was pared by 2 bases and J by 0 bases, with 10 bases between. The CDR3 spans 15 residues.

In this sample, this clone turned up a few times. The rearrangement uses TRBV2 and TRBJ1-6; D not certain. The V gene's germline CDR1 is SNHLY and CDR2 FYNNEI. The CDR3 loop spans 13 amino acids. Trimming removed 8 bases at V and 8 bases at J, with 13 bases between. For the CDR3, the DNA is TGTGCCAGCTACGGCCAGATAGATTCACCCCTCCACTTT. Protein sequence: CASYGQIDSPLHF.

The chain has TRBV11-2 and TRBJ1-2; TRBD1 matches at 7 bases. The J segment lost 4 bases and the V segment lost 5 bases, leaving 4 bases of the junction unmatched. This CDR3 has 13 residues. Germline CDR1 reads SGHAT; CDR2 reads FQNNGV. The CDR3, as DNA: TGTGCCAGCAGCCGGGACAGCCTCTATGGCTACACCTTC. It specifies CASSRDSLYGYTF.

CDR3 region: CAGWGPPRETQYF. The CDR3 DNA reads TGTGCCGGTTGGGGGCCACCAAGAGAGACCCAGTACTTC. The chain is built from TRBV7-4 and TRBJ2-5; D perhaps matches TRBD1 (6 bases). In germline, CDR1 is SGHVT, CDR2 SQSDAQ. This CDR3 is 13 amino acids long. Between the trimmed V and J ends, which lost 11 bases and 4 bases, there was a span of 17 bases. The variable domain in full, with the rest retrieved from reference TRBV7-4 and TRBJ2-5, is GAGVSQSPRYKVAKRGRDVALRCDSISGHVTLYWYRQTLGQGSEVLTYSQSDAQRDKSGRPSGRFSAERPERSVSTLKIQRTEQGDSAVYLCAGWGPPRETQYFGPGTRLLVL.

V usage is TRBV20-1 and J usage is TRBJ1-2; D gene ambiguous. Trimming shortened V by 2 bases and J by 7 bases, and 8 bases separated the two germline ends. Germline assignment: CDR1 DFQATT and CDR2 SNEGSKA (reference sequence). The CDR3 covers 11 residues. DNA of the CDR3: TGCAGTGCTAGACTCCCGGGTGGCTACACCTTC. Translating gives CSARLPGGYTF.

This clone was counted once. The chain employs TRBV9 and TRBJ2-1, with 14 bases aligning to TRBD2. This CDR3 has 16 residues. Germline loops: CDR1 SGDLS, CDR2 YYNGEE. V shed 3 bases and J 9 bases; nucleotides not matched to a gene: 8. In DNA, the CDR3 is TGTGCCAGCAGCGCGAGACTAGCGGGGGGGCAGAGTGAGCAGTTCTTC. As protein: CASSARLAGGQSEQFF.

CDR3 DNA sequence: TGTGCCAGCAGTGAATCCAGCGGGGGAAACAATGAGCAGTTCTTC. It is translated as CASSESSGGNNEQFF. The genes are TRBV6-4 and TRBJ2-1, with TRBD2 identical over 8 bases. J was trimmed by 5 bases and V by 3 bases; bases with no gene match: 6. Germline loops: CDR1 MRHNA, CDR2 SNTAGT. This CDR3 has 15 amino acids.